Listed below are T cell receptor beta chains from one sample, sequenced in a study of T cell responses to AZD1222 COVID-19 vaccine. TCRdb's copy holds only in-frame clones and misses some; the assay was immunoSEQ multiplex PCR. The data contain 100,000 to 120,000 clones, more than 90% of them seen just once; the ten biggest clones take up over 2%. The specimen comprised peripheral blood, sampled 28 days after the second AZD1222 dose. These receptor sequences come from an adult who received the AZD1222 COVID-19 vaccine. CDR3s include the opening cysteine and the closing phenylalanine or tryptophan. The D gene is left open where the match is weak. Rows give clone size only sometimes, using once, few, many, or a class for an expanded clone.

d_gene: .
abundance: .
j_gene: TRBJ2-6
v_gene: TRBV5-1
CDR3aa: CASSSETGGVGANVLTF
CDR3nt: TGCGCCAGCAGCTCCGAGACAGGTGGTGTTGGGGCCAACGTCCTGACTTTC

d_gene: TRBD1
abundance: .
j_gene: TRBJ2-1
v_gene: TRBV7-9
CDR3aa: CASSLEGAIKFF
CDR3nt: TGTGCCAGCAGCTTAGAGGGGGCGATTAAGTTCTTC

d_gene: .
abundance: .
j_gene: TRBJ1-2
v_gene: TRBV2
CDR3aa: CASRAQGDTF
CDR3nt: TGTGCCAGCAGAGCACAGGGAGACACCTTC

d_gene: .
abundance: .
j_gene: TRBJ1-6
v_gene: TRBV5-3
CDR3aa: CARSPTREVGGSPLHF
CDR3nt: TGTGCCAGAAGCCCAACTCGGGAGGTGGGGGGTTCACCCCTCCACTTT

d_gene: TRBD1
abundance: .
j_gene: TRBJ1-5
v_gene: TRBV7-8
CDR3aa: CASSLVGQGHQPQHF
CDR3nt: TGTGCCAGCAGCTTAGTGGGACAGGGTCATCAGCCCCAGCATTTT

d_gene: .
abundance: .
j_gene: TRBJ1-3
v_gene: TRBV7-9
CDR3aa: CASSLVGGWLESGNTIYF
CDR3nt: TGTGCCAGCAGCTTAGTCGGGGGCTGGTTGGAGTCTGGAAACACCATATATTTT

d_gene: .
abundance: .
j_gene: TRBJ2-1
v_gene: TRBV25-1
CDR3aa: CASSDQELYNEQFF
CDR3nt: TGTGCCAGCAGTGATCAAGAGCTATACAATGAGCAGTTCTTC

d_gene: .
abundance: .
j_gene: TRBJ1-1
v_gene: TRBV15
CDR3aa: CATSRENTEAFF
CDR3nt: TGTGCCACCAGCAGAGAGAACACTGAAGCTTTCTTT

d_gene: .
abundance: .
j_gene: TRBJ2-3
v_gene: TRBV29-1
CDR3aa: CSVEDRRGQDTQYF
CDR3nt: TGCAGCGTTGAAGATCGGCGGGGCCAAGATACGCAGTATTTT

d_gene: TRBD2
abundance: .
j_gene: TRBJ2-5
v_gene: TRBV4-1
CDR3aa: CASSPVAGRLQETQYF
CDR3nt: TGCGCCAGCAGCCCGGTAGCGGGGCGGCTCCAAGAGACCCAGTACTTC

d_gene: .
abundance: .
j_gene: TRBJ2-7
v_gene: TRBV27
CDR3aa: CASSFRGADYEQYF
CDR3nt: TGTGCCAGCAGTTTCCGGGGGGCGGACTACGAGCAGTACTTC

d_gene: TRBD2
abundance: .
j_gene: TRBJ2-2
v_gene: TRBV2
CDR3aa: CASSRTSGRNTGELFF
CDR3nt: TGTGCCAGCAGTAGAACTAGCGGTAGGAACACCGGGGAGCTGTTTTTT

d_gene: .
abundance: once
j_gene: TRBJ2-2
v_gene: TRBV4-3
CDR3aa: CASSQDLGTGELFF
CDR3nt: TGCGCCAGCAGCCAAGATTTGGGGACCGGGGAGCTGTTTTTT

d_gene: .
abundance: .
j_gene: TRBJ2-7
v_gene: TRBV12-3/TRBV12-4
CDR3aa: CASSLAVEQYF
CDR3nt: TGTGCCAGCAGTTTAGCTGTCGAGCAGTACTTC

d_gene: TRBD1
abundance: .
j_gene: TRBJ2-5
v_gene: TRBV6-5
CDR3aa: CASSPTGGRETQYF
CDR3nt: TGTGCCAGCAGTCCGACAGGGGGAAGGGAGACCCAGTACTTC

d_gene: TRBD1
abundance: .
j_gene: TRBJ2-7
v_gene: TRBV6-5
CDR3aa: CASSWTGVSYEQYF
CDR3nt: TGTGCCAGCAGTTGGACAGGGGTTTCCTACGAGCAGTACTTC

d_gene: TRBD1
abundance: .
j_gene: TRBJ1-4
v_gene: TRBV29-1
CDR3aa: CSVQQGPGKLFF
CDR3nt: TGCAGCGTCCAACAGGGGCCCGGGAAACTGTTTTTT

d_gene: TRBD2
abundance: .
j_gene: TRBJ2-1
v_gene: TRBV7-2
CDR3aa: CASRTSGGGVSYNEQFF
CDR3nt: TGTGCCAGCCGGACTAGCGGGGGAGGAGTCTCCTACAATGAGCAGTTCTTC

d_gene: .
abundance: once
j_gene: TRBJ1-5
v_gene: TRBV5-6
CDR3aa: CASSLGNNQPQHF
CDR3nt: TGTGCCAGCAGCTTAGGAAACAATCAGCCCCAGCATTTT

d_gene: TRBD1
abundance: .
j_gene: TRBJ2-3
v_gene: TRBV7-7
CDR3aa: CASSLAAGTGSTDTQYF
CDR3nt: TGTGCTAGCAGCTTAGCGGCCGGGACAGGGTCGACAGATACGCAGTATTTT

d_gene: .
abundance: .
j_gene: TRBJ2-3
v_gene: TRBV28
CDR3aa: CASSGDTTDTQYF
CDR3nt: TGTGCCAGCAGTGGGGACACCACAGATACGCAGTATTTT

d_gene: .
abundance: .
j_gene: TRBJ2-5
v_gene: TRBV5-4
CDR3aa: CASSLRVGETQYF
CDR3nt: TGTGCCAGCAGCTTGAGGGTTGGGGAGACCCAGTACTTC

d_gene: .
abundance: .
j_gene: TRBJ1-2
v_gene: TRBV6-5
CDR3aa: CASSYSSERGRYTF
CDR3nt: TGTGCCAGCAGTTACTCGAGCGAGAGGGGGAGGTACACCTTC

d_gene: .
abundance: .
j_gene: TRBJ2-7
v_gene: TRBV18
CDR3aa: CASSAQAYEQYF
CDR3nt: TGTGCCAGCTCAGCCCAGGCCTACGAGCAGTACTTC

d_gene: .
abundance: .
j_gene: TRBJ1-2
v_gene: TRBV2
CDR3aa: CASSETGQGRRRGYTF
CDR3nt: TGTGCCAGCAGTGAAACTGGGCAGGGAAGGAGGAGAGGCTACACCTTC

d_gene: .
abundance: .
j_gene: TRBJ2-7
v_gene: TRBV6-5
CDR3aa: CASRAGRGTYEQYF
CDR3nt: TGTGCCAGCAGGGCCGGACGGGGTACCTACGAGCAGTACTTC